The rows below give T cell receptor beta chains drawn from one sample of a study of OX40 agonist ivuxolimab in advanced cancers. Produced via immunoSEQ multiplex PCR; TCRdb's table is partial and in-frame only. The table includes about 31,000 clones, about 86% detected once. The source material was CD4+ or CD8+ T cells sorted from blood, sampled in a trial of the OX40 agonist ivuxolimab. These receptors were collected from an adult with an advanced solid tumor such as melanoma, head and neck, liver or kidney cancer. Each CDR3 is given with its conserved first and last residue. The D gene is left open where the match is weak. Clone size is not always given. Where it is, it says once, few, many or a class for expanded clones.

TGTGCCAGCAGCTGGGGGGGCTTAAACACTGAAGCTTTCTTT CASSWGGLNTEAFF NA TRBJ1-1 NA TRBV11-2
TGTGCCAGCAGCTTAGCGGTAGAGTACCCCCAAACTGGGGGCTACACCTTC CASSLAVEYPQTGGYTF NA TRBJ1-2 NA TRBV7-9
TGTGCCAGCAGCTCGACAGGGGACGGGGAGAATGAGCAGTTCTTC CASSSTGDGENEQFF TRBD1 TRBJ2-1 NA TRBV5-4
TGCAGTGCTAGAGAAAACAATGAGCAGTTCTTC CSARENNEQFF NA TRBJ2-1 NA TRBV20-1
TGTGCCAGCAGCTTCCCCCGGGAGACAGGGAGGCACGAGCAGTACTTC CASSFPRETGRHEQYF NA TRBJ2-7 NA TRBV7-9
TGTGCCAGCAGTTCTTCCTACGAGCAGTACTTC CASSSSYEQYF NA TRBJ2-7 once TRBV27
TGTGCCAGCAGCTCAGGGGGTGGCACTGAAGCTTTCTTT CASSSGGGTEAFF TRBD1 TRBJ1-1 NA TRBV6-5
TGCGCCAGCAGCCCCAACGGGGGACAGGGACGGAACACCGGGGAGCTGTTTTTT CASSPNGGQGRNTGELFF TRBD1 TRBJ2-2 few TRBV4-1
TGTGCCAGCAGGGCAGCTAACACCGGGGAGCTGTTTTTT CASRAANTGELFF NA TRBJ2-2 NA TRBV6-5
TGTGCCAGCAGGGGCAGGGATTCCCACGAGCAGTACTTC CASRGRDSHEQYF NA TRBJ2-7 NA TRBV11-3
TGTGCCACCAAAAATAGCAATCAGCCCCAGCATTTT CATKNSNQPQHF NA TRBJ1-5 NA TRBV15
TGTGCCAGCACTAGCCGGGGGCAGCCTCCCCAGCATTTT CASTSRGQPPQHF NA TRBJ1-5 NA TRBV28
TGTGCCAGCAGCCTCGGGGGTCAGCCCCAGCATTTT CASSLGGQPQHF NA TRBJ1-5 NA TRBV2
TGTGCCAGCAGCCCATCTGGGAGCTCCTACAATGAGCAGTTCTTC CASSPSGSSYNEQFF NA TRBJ2-1 once TRBV11-3
TGTGCCAGCAGGTGGACTAGCGGGGCCTCCTACGAGCAGTACTTC CASRWTSGASYEQYF TRBD2 TRBJ2-7 NA TRBV7-2
TGCGCCAGCAGCCAAAGGACTAGCAGCTACGAGCAGTACTTC CASSQRTSSYEQYF TRBD2 TRBJ2-7 NA TRBV4-3
TGTGCCATCAGTACCCCTGGAGCGGAACTCTACGAGCAGTACTTC CAISTPGAELYEQYF NA TRBJ2-7 NA TRBV10-3
TGTGCCAGCAGTTTGGGGGTGGAAAACTATGGCTACACCTTC CASSLGVENYGYTF NA TRBJ1-2 NA TRBV27
TGTGCCAGCAGCTTAGCGGGAACTCCAGGGGATACGCAGTATTTT CASSLAGTPGDTQYF NA TRBJ2-3 NA TRBV11-2
TGTGCCAGCAGCCCGTTGGGAAACACCATATATTTT CASSPLGNTIYF NA TRBJ1-3 once TRBV7-2
TGCGCCAGCAGCCAAACAGGGACCGGGGAGCTGTTTTTT CASSQTGTGELFF NA TRBJ2-2 NA TRBV5-1
TGTGCCAGCAGCTTACCGGGACAGGGGTACGAGCAGTACTTC CASSLPGQGYEQYF TRBD1 TRBJ2-7 NA TRBV7-8
TGTGCCAGCAGCTTAGGGACCCTAGCGGGAGCGGGCGAGCAGTACTTC CASSLGTLAGAGEQYF TRBD2 TRBJ2-7 NA TRBV13
TGTGCCAGCAGCGTAGCGGACAGGGGGCTGGGAGATACGCAGTATTTT CASSVADRGLGDTQYF TRBD1 TRBJ2-3 NA TRBV9